This record looks at one T cell receptor beta chain sequence and its context. No antigen is known for it. Per the germline V gene, CDR1 is KGHSH and CDR2 is LQKENI. The V segment lost 1 base and the J segment 4 bases; nucleotides outside the gene matches: 19. CDR3 length equals 20 residues. The table came from immunoSEQ multiplex PCR; TCRdb's copy has only in-frame clones and leaves some out. The data hold 25,000 to 35,000 clones, with 85% to 95% observed a single time. The sample is drawn from a study of graft-versus-host responses after intestinal transplantation. Broader study findings: Detection of GvH clones occurred in recipient marrow, and some had their first appearance in ileum or blood.

The clonotype originates from a human patient who received an intestinal transplant, so some T cells may come from the graft donor. This specimen was PBMCs, taken roughly 62 days after intestinal transplant. The gene calls are TRBV18 and TRBJ2-1; 7 bases map to TRBD2. The DNA for the CDR3 is TGTGCCAGCTCACCACTTTGGCGGGGGTCCTACAACTTTTTTTACAATGAGCAGTTCTTC. It specifies CASSPLWRGSYNFFYNEQFF.